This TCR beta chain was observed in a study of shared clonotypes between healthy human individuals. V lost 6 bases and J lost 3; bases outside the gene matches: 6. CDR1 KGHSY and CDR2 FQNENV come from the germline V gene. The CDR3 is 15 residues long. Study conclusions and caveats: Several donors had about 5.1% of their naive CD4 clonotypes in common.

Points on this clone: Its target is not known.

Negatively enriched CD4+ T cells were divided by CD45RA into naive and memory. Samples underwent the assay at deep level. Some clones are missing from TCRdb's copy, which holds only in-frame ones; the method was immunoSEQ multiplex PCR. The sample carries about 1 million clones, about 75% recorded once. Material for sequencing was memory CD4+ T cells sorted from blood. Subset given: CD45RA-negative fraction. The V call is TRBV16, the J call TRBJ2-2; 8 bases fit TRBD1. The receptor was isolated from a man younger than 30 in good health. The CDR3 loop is CASSDRGTDTGELFF. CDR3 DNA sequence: TGTGCCAGCAGTGACAGGGGCACTGACACCGGGGAGCTGTTTTTT.